The text below deals with one T cell receptor beta chain. Its antigen is not identified. Assay used: immunoSEQ multiplex PCR; TCRdb lists only in-frame clones, some missing. The sample includes tens of thousands of clones, roughly 86% of them seen just once. The germline V gene encodes CDR1 MNHNS and CDR2 SASEGT. Unmatched junction bases numbered 6, after V lost 7 bases and J lost 4 bases. The CDR3 runs to 14 residues. The source of the sample is a study of T cells after posttransplantation cyclophosphamide. The study, taken as a whole, reports: After PTCy, TRB diversity resembled that of CNI/methotrexate controls. Donor-recipient repertoire similarity was low at 1-2 months, rising over year one. TRB overlap between skin or GI tissue T cells and blood was limited.

Sequencing used PBMCs. V gene TRBV6-1 combines with J gene TRBJ1-4; TRBD1 agrees at 7 bases. The clonotype originates from a man aged 25-45 years with a blood cancer, CMV-positive, and with a related stem cell donor. For the CDR3, the DNA is TGTGCCAGCACCACAGGGGACAGTAATGAAAAACTGTTTTTT. Its translation: CASTTGDSNEKLFF.